Listed below are T cell receptor beta chains from one sample, sequenced in a study of T cell changes during pregnancy in multiple sclerosis. Method: immunoSEQ multiplex PCR; TCRdb's copy keeps in-frame clones and lacks some. The data hold roughly 61,000 clones, with 70% to 90% observed a single time. The sample in question was peripheral blood, obtained in the first trimester of pregnancy. Every receptor here comes from a female donor in good health, enrolled as a control in a pregnancy study. The CDR3 runs from the conserved cysteine through the conserved F or W.

v_gene | CDR3aa
TRBV6-7 | CASSPTIWTEDNYGYTF
TRBV19 | CASSLPQGSEAFF
TRBV9 | CASSVGRWGGGYTF
TRBV7-2 | CASSSRTGGATPLHF
TRBV30 | CAWSVLAGGQETQYF
TRBV4-2 | CASSQAQGMNTEAFF
TRBV5-1 | CASSSVLAGSTSYEQYF
TRBV19 | CASSKGLAGVTDTQYF
TRBV11-2 | CASSLGQAYGYTF
TRBV6-5 | CASRPQSRGTEAFF
TRBV4-3 | CASSQWSGGGSGELFF
TRBV6-1 | CASSEVEGHPYEQYF
TRBV7-6 | CASSPTSGADTQYF
TRBV6-5 | CASRTRGQGYEQYF
TRBV4-2 | CASSQDEGSFPDTQYF
TRBV6-6 | CASSYDPVQPEAFF
TRBV7-2 | CASSAGLSSGNTIYF
TRBV19 | CASREPRLGNTIYF
TRBV5-1 | CASSLASSGLTDTQYF
TRBV19 | CASMGRTGVHQPQHF
TRBV30 | CASGQGADYGYTF
TRBV19 | CASKGAGPYGYTF
TRBV4-1 | CASSHGDRVEAEQYF
TRBV7-8 | CASSTTGSPEAFF
TRBV27 | CASSLGGGSGNTIYF
TRBV4-3 | CASSQAYQETQYF
TRBV20-1 | CSASSEDEQYF
TRBV6-5 | CASSFSRLQEGETQYF
TRBV5-4 | CASSLGADGYTF
TRBV18 | CASSSGQGSGYTF
TRBV19 | CASRQTASSYEQYF
TRBV4-2 | CASSQETGGFTEAFF
TRBV7-6 | CASSRRLAGGPTGELFF
TRBV27 | CASSSWTGQETQYF
TRBV5-1 | CASRPAGTGETGELFF
TRBV5-1 | CASSLGRSGTGGGYTF
TRBV19 | CASTTSGRRRGELFF
TRBV7-3 | CASRKDRSSYEQYF
TRBV5-5 | CASSPGQGATEAFF
TRBV7-2 | CASSLARDREAFF
TRBV25-1 | CASSAGNTEAFF
TRBV5-6 | CASRTFGENEKLFF
TRBV4-3 | CASSQDINTGELFF
TRBV29-1 | CSVDGIGDYGYTF
TRBV6-4 | CASSNGQTTDTQYF
TRBV6-6 | CASSRDRVGEKLFF
TRBV5-4 | CASSNGLAGGLGETQYF
TRBV9 | CASSVQGDNEQFF
TRBV30 | CAWSVGTRGDYGYTF
TRBV5-4 | CASSMGHHADTQYF
TRBV9 | CASSVLASGGKETQYF
TRBV30 | CAWSRDRAFNEQFF
TRBV7-2 | CASSTTGGIYGYTF
TRBV30 | CAWRPTWRTNEKLFF
TRBV23-1 | CASSHPGGGVAGQYF
TRBV5-1 | CASSLMGQGYNEQFF